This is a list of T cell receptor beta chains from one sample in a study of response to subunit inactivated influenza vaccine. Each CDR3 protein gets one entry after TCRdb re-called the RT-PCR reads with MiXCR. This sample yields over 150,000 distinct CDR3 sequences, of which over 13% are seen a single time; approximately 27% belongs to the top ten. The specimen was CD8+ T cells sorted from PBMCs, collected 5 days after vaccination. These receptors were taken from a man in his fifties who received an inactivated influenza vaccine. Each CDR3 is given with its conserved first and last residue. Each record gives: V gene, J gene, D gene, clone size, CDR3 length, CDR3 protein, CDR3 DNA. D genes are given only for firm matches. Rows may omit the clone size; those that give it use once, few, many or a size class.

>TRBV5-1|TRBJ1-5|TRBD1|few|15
CASSLEGQGGQPQHF
TGCGCCAGCAGCTTGGAGGGACAGGGTGGTCAGCCCCAGCATTTT
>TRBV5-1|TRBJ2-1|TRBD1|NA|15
CASSLWDRTYNEQFF
TGCGCCAGCAGCTTGTGGGACAGAACCTACAATGAGCAGTTCTTC
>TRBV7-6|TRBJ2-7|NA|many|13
CASSLKESYEQYF
TGTGCCAGCAGCTTAAAGGAGTCCTACGAGCAGTACTTC
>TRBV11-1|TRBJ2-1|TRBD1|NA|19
CASSFPLLLQGALYNEQFF
TGTGCCAGCAGCTTCCCCCTCCTGTTACAGGGGGCCTTATACAATGAGCAGTTCTTC
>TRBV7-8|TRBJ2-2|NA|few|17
CASSLGGLGLVIGELFF
TGTGCCAGCAGCTTAGGGGGGCTAGGGCTGGTGATCGGGGAGCTGTTTTTT
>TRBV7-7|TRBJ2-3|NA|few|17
CASSLGVREGGTDTQYF
TGTGCCAGCAGCTTAGGGGTCAGGGAAGGGGGCACAGATACGCAGTATTTT
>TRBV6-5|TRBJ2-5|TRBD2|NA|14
CASSSGGLQETQYF
TGTGCCAGCAGCTCGGGGGGTCTACAAGAGACCCAGTACTTC
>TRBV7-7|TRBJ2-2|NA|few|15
CASSLGAGVPGELFF
TGTGCTAGCAGCTTAGGGGCAGGGGTTCCCGGGGAGCTGTTTTTT
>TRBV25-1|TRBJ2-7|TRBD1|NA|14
CASSDGTGGAEQYF
TGTGCCAGCAGTGACGGGACAGGGGGCGCCGAGCAGTACTTC
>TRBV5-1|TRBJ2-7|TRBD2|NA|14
CASRSGTNDYEQYF
TGCGCCAGCAGGAGCGGGACCAACGACTACGAGCAGTACTTC
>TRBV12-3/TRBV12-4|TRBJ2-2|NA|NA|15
CASSLILAPTGELFF
TGTGCCAGCAGTTTAATACTAGCCCCCACCGGGGAGCTGTTTTTT
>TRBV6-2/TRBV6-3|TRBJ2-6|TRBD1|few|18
CASSHTVEGAAGANVLTF
TGTGCCAGCAGCCATACGGTAGAGGGGGCGGCTGGGGCCAACGTCCTGACTTTC
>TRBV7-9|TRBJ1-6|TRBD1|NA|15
CASSPRTGTSSPLHF
TGTGCCAGCAGCCCTAGGACAGGCACAAGTTCACCCCTCCACTTT
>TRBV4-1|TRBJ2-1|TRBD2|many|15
CASSLTSGGANEQFF
TGTGCCAGCAGTTTGACTAGCGGGGGGGCCAATGAGCAGTTCTTC
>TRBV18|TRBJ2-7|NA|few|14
CASSPPSGPGEQYF
TGTGCCAGCTCACCACCGAGCGGCCCGGGGGAGCAGTACTTC
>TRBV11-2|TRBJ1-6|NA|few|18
CASSTLGETSSYNSPLHF
TGTGCCAGCAGCACACTAGGGGAGACAAGCTCCTATAATTCACCCCTCCACTTT
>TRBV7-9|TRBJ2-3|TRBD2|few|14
CASSRGGSTDTQYF
TGTGCCAGCAGCCGGGGGGGGAGTACAGATACGCAGTATTTT
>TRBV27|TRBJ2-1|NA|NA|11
CASSQAGEQFF
TGTGCCAGCAGTCAGGCCGGCGAGCAGTTCTTC
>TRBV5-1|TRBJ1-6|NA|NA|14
CASSLSAGYSPLHF
TGCGCCAGCAGCTTGAGTGCAGGTTACTCACCCCTCCACTTT
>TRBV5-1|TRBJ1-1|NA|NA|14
CASSLGGFNTEAFF
TGCGCCAGCAGCTTGGGTGGGTTCAACACTGAAGCTTTCTTT
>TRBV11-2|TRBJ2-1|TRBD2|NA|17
CASSLVGSGSYYNEQFF
TGTGCCAGCAGCTTAGTAGGTAGCGGGAGTTATTACAATGAGCAGTTCTTC
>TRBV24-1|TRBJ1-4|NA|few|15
CATSEGQATNEKLFF
TGTGCCACCAGTGAAGGACAAGCGACTAATGAAAAACTGTTTTTT
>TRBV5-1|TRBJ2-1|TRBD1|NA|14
CASGIRQGDNEQFF
TGCGCCAGCGGAATTAGACAGGGCGACAATGAGCAGTTCTTC
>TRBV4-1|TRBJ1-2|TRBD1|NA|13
CASSFRQGHGYTF
TGCGCCAGCAGCTTCCGACAGGGGCATGGCTACACCTTC
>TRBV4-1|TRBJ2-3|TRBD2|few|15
CASSLTSGATDTQYF
TGCGCCAGCAGCCTGACTAGCGGGGCCACAGATACGCAGTATTTT
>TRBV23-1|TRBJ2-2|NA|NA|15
CASDVRGSNTGELFF
TGCGCCAGCGACGTCCGGGGCTCGAACACCGGGGAGCTGTTTTTT
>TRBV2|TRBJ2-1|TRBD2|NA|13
CASPGLAANEQFF
TGTGCCAGCCCCGGACTAGCGGCTAATGAGCAGTTCTTC
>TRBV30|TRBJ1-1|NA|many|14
CAWTPGTANTEAFF
TGTGCCTGGACCCCCGGGACGGCAAACACTGAAGCTTTCTTT
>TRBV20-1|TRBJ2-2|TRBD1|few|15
CSGRDRGPETGELFF
TGCAGTGGACGGGACAGGGGGCCTGAGACCGGGGAGCTGTTTTTT
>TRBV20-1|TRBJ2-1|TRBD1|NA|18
CSARELGSGTGIYNEQFF
TGCAGTGCTAGAGAGTTGGGGTCCGGGACAGGGATATACAATGAGCAGTTCTTC
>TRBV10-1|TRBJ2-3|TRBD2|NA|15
CASSATSGFTDTQYF
TGCGCCAGCAGTGCGACTAGCGGATTCACAGATACGCAGTATTTT
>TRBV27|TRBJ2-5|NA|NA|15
CASSFRLGHQETQYF
TGTGCCAGCAGTTTCAGATTGGGGCACCAAGAGACCCAGTACTTC
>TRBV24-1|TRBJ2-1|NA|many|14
CATSGKSSYNEQFF
TGTGCCACCAGTGGGAAGTCATCCTACAATGAGCAGTTCTTC
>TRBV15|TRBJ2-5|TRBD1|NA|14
CATSRGTVQETQYF
TGTGCCACCAGCAGGGGGACAGTTCAAGAGACCCAGTACTTC
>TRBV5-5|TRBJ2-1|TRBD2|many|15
CASSSRLAGGLEQFF
TGTGCCAGCAGCTCAAGACTAGCGGGAGGGCTTGAGCAGTTCTTC
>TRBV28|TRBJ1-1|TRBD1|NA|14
CASSLLDRGTEAFF
TGTGCCAGCAGTTTATTGGACAGGGGTACTGAAGCTTTCTTT
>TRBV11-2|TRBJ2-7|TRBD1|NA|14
CASRPRTGAYEQYF
TGTGCCAGCAGACCTCGGACAGGTGCCTACGAGCAGTACTTC
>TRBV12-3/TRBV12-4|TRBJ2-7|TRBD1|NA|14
CASSLQGTATRQYF
TGTGCCAGCAGTTTACAGGGGACAGCTACGAGGCAGTACTTC